Listed below are T cell receptor beta chains from one sample, sequenced in a study of regulatory T cells in long-lasting Graves disease. TCRdb independently ran MiXCR on the multiplex PCR reads; one entry per CDR3 protein. This table holds about 660,000 distinct CDR3 sequences, about 30% found once. The starting material was peripheral blood mononuclear cells (PBMCs), obtained when the disease was refractory, from a patient treated with antithyroid drugs. The receptor source for this set is a female donor with Graves disease. Both conserved end residues are part of each CDR3. D genes are given only for firm matches. Clone size is stated in some rows and not others, as once, few, many or a class when expanded.

size: -; J: TRBJ2-2; V: TRBV6-1; D: TRBD2; DNA: TGTGCCAGCAGTAACCCTAGCGGGAGGGCGGTCGGGGAGCTGTTTTTT; CDR3: CASSNPSGRAVGELFF
size: -; J: TRBJ1-1; V: TRBV29-1; D: -; DNA: TGCAGCGTAACTCCCCGTGAAGCTTTCTTT; CDR3: CSVTPREAFF
size: few; J: TRBJ1-1; V: TRBV2; D: -; DNA: TGTGCCAGCAACTCCAAAGGGAACACTGAAGCTTTCTTT; CDR3: CASNSKGNTEAFF
size: few; J: TRBJ2-7; V: TRBV10-3; D: -; DNA: TGTGCCATCAGTTGGAACCCCTCGGCCTACGAGCAGTACTTC; CDR3: CAISWNPSAYEQYF
size: -; J: TRBJ1-2; V: TRBV7-2; D: -; DNA: TGTGCCAGCAGCTTAGCGACTAAAAGGATGAGGCATGGCTACACCTTC; CDR3: CASSLATKRMRHGYTF
size: few; J: TRBJ2-1; V: TRBV12-3/TRBV12-4; D: TRBD1; DNA: TGTGCCAGCAGTCCCCTGGGACAGATGTACAATGAGCAGTTCTTC; CDR3: CASSPLGQMYNEQFF
size: -; J: TRBJ2-2; V: TRBV20-1; D: TRBD2; DNA: TGCAGTGCTTACAGACTAGCGGGAGACCTGCTTACCGGGGAGCTGTTTTTT; CDR3: CSAYRLAGDLLTGELFF
size: -; J: TRBJ1-5; V: TRBV30; D: -; DNA: TGTGCCTGGAGTACTGGGCGAGATCAGCCCCAGCATTTT; CDR3: CAWSTGRDQPQHF
size: few; J: TRBJ1-1; V: TRBV11-2; D: -; DNA: TGTGCCAGCAACTCCCATTATGGGAACACTGAAGCTTTCTTT; CDR3: CASNSHYGNTEAFF
size: once; J: TRBJ1-2; V: TRBV2; D: -; DNA: TGTGCCAGCAGTGAAGCGAGCTTTCATGGCTACACCTTC; CDR3: CASSEASFHGYTF
size: few; J: TRBJ2-5; V: TRBV9; D: -; DNA: TGTGCCAGCAGCGTAGGGGGCAGGCCCCAAGAGACCCAGTACTTC; CDR3: CASSVGGRPQETQYF
size: -; J: TRBJ1-5; V: TRBV10-3; D: TRBD1; DNA: TGTGCCATCAGTAAAACCGGGACAGCTAGCAATCAGCCCCAGCATTTT; CDR3: CAISKTGTASNQPQHF
size: -; J: TRBJ2-2; V: TRBV11-2; D: TRBD2; DNA: TGTGCCAGCAGAGCCGGGACTAGTACCGGGGAGCTGTTTTTT; CDR3: CASRAGTSTGELFF
size: -; J: TRBJ2-2; V: TRBV7-9; D: -; DNA: TGTGCCAGCACCCAAGGTAGCGGCCCCACCGGGGAGCTGTTTTTT; CDR3: CASTQGSGPTGELFF
size: few; J: TRBJ1-2; V: TRBV5-1; D: TRBD1; DNA: TGCGCCAGCAGCTTCGGGACAGGGGTCGTCTATGGCTACACCTTC; CDR3: CASSFGTGVVYGYTF
size: -; J: TRBJ2-7; V: TRBV4-1; D: -; DNA: TGCGCCAGCAGCCAAGAGATAGGCTACGAGCAGTACTTC; CDR3: CASSQEIGYEQYF
size: few; J: TRBJ2-5; V: TRBV4-1; D: TRBD2; DNA: TGCGCCAGCAGCCAAGGTCGACTAGCGGGAGAGGGGGAGACCCAGTACTTC; CDR3: CASSQGRLAGEGETQYF
size: many; J: TRBJ2-7; V: TRBV12-3/TRBV12-4; D: TRBD2; DNA: TGTGCCAGCAGTTTAGGACTAGCGGGAGGGCCCGACGAGCAGTACTTC; CDR3: CASSLGLAGGPDEQYF
size: -; J: TRBJ2-7; V: TRBV14; D: -; DNA: TGTGCCAGCAGCCAAGATTCGGCAGGAGCCTACGAGCAGTACTTC; CDR3: CASSQDSAGAYEQYF
size: many; J: TRBJ2-7; V: TRBV5-1; D: -; DNA: TGTGCCAGCAGTTTAGAGGGGAGAAGTTCCTACGAGCAGTACTTC; CDR3: CASSLEGRSSYEQYF
size: few; J: TRBJ2-5; V: TRBV18; D: TRBD1; DNA: TGTGCCAGCTCACCTGGGACAGGGCTTGGGGAGACCCAGTACTTC; CDR3: CASSPGTGLGETQYF
size: -; J: TRBJ1-1; V: TRBV27; D: -; DNA: TGTGCCAGCAGTTTAGAACCGGGGGCTGAAGCTTTCTTT; CDR3: CASSLEPGAEAFF